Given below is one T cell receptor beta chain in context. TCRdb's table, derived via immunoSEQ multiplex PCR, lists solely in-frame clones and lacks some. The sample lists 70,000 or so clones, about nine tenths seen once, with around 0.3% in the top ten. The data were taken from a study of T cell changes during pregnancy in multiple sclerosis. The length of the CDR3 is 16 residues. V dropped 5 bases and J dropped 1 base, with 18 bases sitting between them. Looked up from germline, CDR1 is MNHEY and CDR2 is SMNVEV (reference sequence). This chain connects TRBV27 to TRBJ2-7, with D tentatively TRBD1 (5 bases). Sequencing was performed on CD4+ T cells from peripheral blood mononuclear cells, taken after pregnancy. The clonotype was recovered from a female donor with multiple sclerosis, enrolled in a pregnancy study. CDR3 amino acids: CASSRRPGLSSYEQYF. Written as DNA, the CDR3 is TGTGCCAGCAGTAGACGGCCAGGGCTTTCGTCCTACGAGCAGTACTTC.